These 18 T cell receptor beta chains were sequenced from one sample in a study of T cell responses to AZD1222 COVID-19 vaccine. Repertoires were generated with immunoSEQ multiplex PCR, while TCRdb's copy carries only in-frame clones and drops some. The sample contains more than 100,000 clones, just over 85% of which appear only once. Sequencing was performed on peripheral blood, taken on day 0 of AZD1222 vaccination. The receptors were sampled from an adult in good health.

V gene TRBV7-9 combines with J gene TRBJ1-5; D not certain. The CDR3 consists of 15 residues. Germline CDR1 SEHNR, CDR2 FQNEAQ (reference sequence). V dropped 1 base and J dropped 0 bases, with 7 bases sitting between them. The DNA of the CDR3 is TGTGCCAGCAGCTTAGTCGGGCATAGCAATCAGCCCCAGCATTTT. Translated, it gives CASSLVGHSNQPQHF.

The genes are TRBV5-4 and TRBJ2-2; D possibly corresponds to TRBD1 (6 bases). The CDR3 runs to 15 residues. V shed 0 bases and J shed 4 bases, with 10 bases lying between them. CDR1 and CDR2 (germline): SGHNT, YYREEE (reference sequence). CDR3 in amino acids: CASSLGQVGTGELFF. The CDR3 bases are TGTGCCAGCAGCTTGGGACAGGTTGGCACCGGGGAGCTGTTTTTT. The full variable domain, completed using reference TRBV5-4 and TRBJ2-2, is ETGVTQSPTHLIKTRGQQVTLRCSSQSGHNTVSWYQQALGQGPQFIFQYYREEENGRGNFPPRFSGLQFPNYSSELNVNALELDDSALYLCASSLGQVGTGELFFGEGSRLTVL.

J is TRBJ2-7 and V is TRBV27, with 9 nucleotides matching TRBD2. CDR3 length equals 16 residues. Germline V lookup: CDR1 MNHEY, CDR2 SMNVEV (reference sequence). Trimming took 2 bases from V and 3 from J; bases not matched to a gene: 8. CDR3 loop: CASSLQLAGAGYEQYF. CDR3 nucleotide sequence: TGTGCCAGCAGTTTACAATTAGCGGGAGCCGGCTACGAGCAGTACTTC.

The chain uses TRBV7-2 and TRBJ1-2, with no clear D. Germline assignment: CDR1 SGHTA and CDR2 FQGNSA. V was trimmed by 1 base and J by 4 bases, leaving 13 bases between them. The CDR3 extends over 15 amino acids. The DNA of the CDR3 is TGTGCCAGCAGCTTAGAGACCCAAGGGAGCTATGGCTACACCTTC. This gives the protein CASSLETQGSYGYTF.

The chain's CDR3 is CASSLLRDTDEQYF. As DNA, the CDR3 is TGTGCCAGCAGTTTACTGCGGGACACAGACGAGCAGTACTTC. The gene calls are TRBV28 and TRBJ2-7; tentatively, D is TRBD1 or TRBD2 (6 bases each). The germline V gene encodes CDR1 MDHEN and CDR2 SYDVKM. The CDR3 covers 14 residues. The V and J ends lost 2 bases and 5 bases respectively, with 13 bases between them.

The chain has TRBV5-4 and TRBJ1-1; D not resolved. V was shortened by 0 bases and J by 5 bases, with 11 bases between the two germline ends. Germline loops: CDR1 SGHNT, CDR2 YYREEE (reference sequence). The CDR3 extends over 14 amino acids. Here the CDR3 DNA reads TGTGCCAGCAGCTTGGACGCGCTGGGGACTGAAGCTTTCTTT. Translating it yields CASSLDALGTEAFF. The full variable domain, in which reference TRBV5-4 and TRBJ1-1 provide the parts outside the CDR3, is ETGVTQSPTHLIKTRGQQVTLRCSSQSGHNTVSWYQQALGQGPQFIFQYYREEENGRGNFPPRFSGLQFPNYSSELNVNALELDDSALYLCASSLDALGTEAFFGQGTRLTVV.

This chain connects TRBV24-1 to TRBJ1-4, with 7 bases aligning to TRBD1. The junction had 12 bases not matched to a gene; V was cut back by 4 bases and J by 8 bases. Germline V CDR1 and CDR2: KGHDR, SFDVKD. The CDR3 extends over 16 amino acids. The CDR3 spells CATSDPSGGGREKLFF. The CDR3 coding sequence is TGTGCCACCAGTGACCCTTCAGGGGGGGGGAGAGAAAAACTGTTTTTT.

This rearrangement joins TRBV6-2 or TRBV6-3 to TRBJ2-7, with 9 bases matching TRBD2. CDR1 MNHEY and CDR2 SVGEGT come from the germline V gene. V was clipped by 3 bases and J by 1 base; unmatched bases: 4. This CDR3 has 15 residues. The CDR3 nucleotides read TGTGCCAGCAGTTATAGGCTAGCGGGATCCTACGAGCAGTACTTC. It codes for CASSYRLAGSYEQYF.

This sequence joins TRBV5-4 and TRBJ2-5; 11 bases are a match to TRBD1. V lost 10 bases, J lost 4 bases, and 12 bases stayed unmatched. Germline V gene data show CDR1 as SGHNT and CDR2 as YYREEE (reference sequence). This CDR3 has 15 amino acids. Written as DNA, the CDR3 is TGTGCCGGTGGGGGACAGGGGGGTCCCTCAGAGACCCAGTACTTC. Its translation is CAGGGQGGPSETQYF.

The chain recombines TRBV5-1 with TRBJ1-1; D is uncertain. The CDR3 is 13 residues long. The V end was cut by 0 bases, the J end by 5 bases, with 8 bases between. Germline V gives CDR1 SGHRS, CDR2 YFSETQ. This chain's CDR3 is CASSLGFGTEAFF. DNA for the CDR3: TGCGCCAGCAGCTTGGGCTTCGGGACTGAAGCTTTCTTT.

The V and J genes are TRBV11-2 and TRBJ2-7; no firm D call. Germline-derived CDR1 and CDR2 are SGHAT and FQNNGV. CDR3 length equals 15 residues. Trimming cost V 2 bases and J 0 bases, with 11 bases left between them. The CDR3 is CASSLSLGSSYEQYF. The CDR3 DNA sequence: TGTGCCAGCAGCTTAAGTCTAGGCAGCTCCTACGAGCAGTACTTC.

This clone was counted a few times. The V and J genes are TRBV6-2 or TRBV6-3 and TRBJ2-4; the match to TRBD1 covers 7 bases. The CDR3 has 16 amino acids. The junction had 6 bases not matched to a gene; V was cut back by 4 bases and J by 0 bases. Looked up from germline, CDR1 is MNHEY and CDR2 is SVGEGT. This CDR3 is CASSSYRGTAKNIQYF. The CDR3, as DNA: TGTGCCAGCAGTTCCTACAGGGGTACAGCCAAAAACATTCAGTACTTC.

The chain employs TRBV27 and TRBJ1-4; D might be TRBD1 (5 bases). From germline, CDR1 is MNHEY and CDR2 SMNVEV (reference sequence). V lost 2 bases and J 0 bases, leaving 13 bases between the germline ends. This CDR3 is 17 amino acids long. In DNA form, the CDR3 reads TGTGCCAGCAGTTTAGTTGGCCAGGGTGCAACTAATGAAAAACTGTTTTTT. Translated: CASSLVGQGATNEKLFF. Together with reference TRBV27 and TRBJ1-4, the CDR3 gives the full variable domain: EAQVTQNPRYLITVTGKKLTVTCSQNMNHEYMSWYRQDPGLGLRQIYYSMNVEVTDKGDVPEGYKVSRKEKRNFPLILESPSPNQTSLYFCASSLVGQGATNEKLFFGSGTQLSVL.

The V gene is TRBV3-1 (or the pseudogene TRBV3-2), the J gene TRBJ2-2, with 8 bases identical to TRBD1. This CDR3 is built from 15 residues. V was clipped by 4 bases and J by 2 bases; unmatched bases: 3. Germline loops: CDR1 LGHDT, CDR2 YNNKEL (reference sequence). CDR3 sequence reads: CASSRTGPNTGELFF. CDR3 coding DNA: TGTGCCAGCAGCCGGACAGGGCCAAACACCGGGGAGCTGTTTTTT.

The chain uses TRBV6-5 and TRBJ2-7; the D is unclear. Trimming removed 6 bases at V and 4 bases at J, with 13 bases between. The CDR3 is made up of 13 amino acids. Germline V CDR1 and CDR2: MNHEY, SVGAGI. CDR3 sequence: CASSSPVGYEQYF. CDR3 coding DNA: TGTGCCAGCAGCTCCCCCGTGGGGTACGAGCAGTACTTC.

The chain is built from TRBV6-2 or TRBV6-3 and TRBJ2-1; 9 bases fit TRBD1. This CDR3 spans 17 amino acids. Germline CDR1 MNHEY, CDR2 SVGEGT. Trimming cost V 2 bases and J 8 bases; bases outside gene matches: 13. The CDR3 is CASSYATGGSSRYEQFF. CDR3 nucleotides: TGTGCCAGCAGTTACGCGACAGGGGGATCGTCGAGGTATGAGCAGTTCTTC.

The V and J genes are TRBV5-1 and TRBJ2-1; D remains ambiguous. CDR3 length equals 15 residues. V was clipped by 0 bases and J by 5 bases, with 12 bases between them. Germline CDR1 and CDR2: SGHRS and YFSETQ. The CDR3 DNA is TGCGCCAGCAGCTTGGGACTTGTCTCGGACAATGAGCAGTTCTTC. Protein sequence: CASSLGLVSDNEQFF.

The chain combines TRBV18 with TRBJ2-7, with a possible D match to TRBD2 (5 bases). V was shortened by 1 base and J by 5 bases, with 18 bases between the two germline ends. Germline values: CDR1 KGHSH, CDR2 LQKENI. The CDR3 has 16 residues. The CDR3 region has the DNA TGTGCCAGCTCACCACTCCCAGCGGCTACACCGAACGAGCAGTACTTC. Encoded protein: CASSPLPAATPNEQYF.